The rows below give T cell receptor beta chains drawn from one sample of a study of regulatory T cells. Clones were read by immunoSEQ multiplex PCR, and TCRdb kept only the in-frame ones, dropping some. The data show about 29,000 clones, 80% to 95% seen once. What was sequenced was conventional CD4+ T cells sorted from blood. Every receptor here comes from a person under 30 with CD3G deficiency. The CDR3 runs from the conserved cysteine through the conserved F or W. A D gene is named only where the DNA matches it firmly. Expanded clones get a size class; other rows say once, few or many, or leave the size out.

d_gene,j_gene,abundance,v_gene,CDR3nt,CDR3aa
NA,TRBJ1-1,NA,TRBV27,TGTGCCAGCAGTCCAAGGACGTGGGTGAACACTGAAGCTTTCTTT,CASSPRTWVNTEAFF
TRBD1,TRBJ2-2,NA,TRBV19,TGTGCCAGCAGGGGGCTGAGCACCGGGGAGCTGTTTTTT,CASRGLSTGELFF
NA,TRBJ2-5,once,TRBV7-9,TGTGCCAGCAGCTTGACTAGAGGGGAGACCCAGTACTTC,CASSLTRGETQYF
NA,TRBJ1-3,NA,TRBV5-1,TGCGCCAGCAGCTTGGCCACGGGTCACTCTGGAAACACCATATATTTT,CASSLATGHSGNTIYF
NA,TRBJ2-5,NA,TRBV7-9,TGTGCCAGCAGCTTAGGAGGGCCCCAGTTGGAGACCCAGTACTTC,CASSLGGPQLETQYF
TRBD1,TRBJ2-2,NA,TRBV2,TGTGCCAGCAGGGGGACAGGGGCGGACGGGGAGCTGTTTTTT,CASRGTGADGELFF
TRBD2,TRBJ2-3,NA,TRBV5-5,TGTGCCAGCAGCTTGGTAGGGGTCGGCGGGAGAGCGAAGGCAGATACGCAGTATTTT,CASSLVGVGGRAKADTQYF
NA,TRBJ1-1,once,TRBV30,TGTGCCTGGAGCCCGACAGGATTCCGGTCGAACACTGAAGCTTTCTTT,CAWSPTGFRSNTEAFF
TRBD1,TRBJ1-5,NA,TRBV15,TGTGCCACCAGCAGTGGGACAGGAGATTATAGCAATCAGCCCCAGCATTTT,CATSSGTGDYSNQPQHF
TRBD2,TRBJ2-1,NA,TRBV29-1,TGCAGCGTTGAGAAGTCCGGGACTAGCGTATTGGGCTCCTACAATGAGCAGTTCTTC,CSVEKSGTSVLGSYNEQFF
TRBD1,TRBJ1-2,once,TRBV7-2,TGTGCCAGCAGCAATTCCGACAGGGTTGGGTATGGCTACACCTTC,CASSNSDRVGYGYTF
NA,TRBJ2-1,NA,TRBV4-2,TGTGCCAGCAGCCAAGATAGGGGGGGATCCTGGACACTCAATGAGCAGTTCTTC,CASSQDRGGSWTLNEQFF
NA,TRBJ1-2,NA,TRBV6-1,TGTGCCAGCAGGCGGACACTGATCGGGGATGGCTACACCTTC,CASRRTLIGDGYTF
NA,TRBJ2-3,NA,TRBV5-1,TGCGCCAGCAGCTTGATGGGGTCCGAAGATACGCAGTATTTT,CASSLMGSEDTQYF
NA,TRBJ1-4,NA,TRBV7-8,TGTGCCAGCAGCTTCCCCGAGAACAGTGGTGAAAAACTGTTTTTT,CASSFPENSGEKLFF
NA,TRBJ1-5,few,TRBV6-1,TGTGCCAGCAACCTGCTGGATCAGCCCCAGCATTTT,CASNLLDQPQHF
NA,TRBJ1-1,NA,TRBV5-1,TGCGCCAGCAGCCCCAGGGGGAACACTGAAGCTTTCTTT,CASSPRGNTEAFF
NA,TRBJ2-5,NA,TRBV7-2,TGTGCCAGCAGCTTAACTCTACTGGGGACCCAGTACTTC,CASSLTLLGTQYF
NA,TRBJ2-2,once,TRBV7-2,TGTGCCAGCAGCCAAAGAGGCGGCAGGTTCGGGGAGCTGTTTTTT,CASSQRGGRFGELFF
TRBD2,TRBJ2-7,NA,TRBV27,TGTGCCAGCTCCGTGGGACTAGCGGGCTCTCCCTACGAGCAGTACTTC,CASSVGLAGSPYEQYF
TRBD2,TRBJ2-3,NA,TRBV27,TGTGCCAGCAGTGCGGGACTAGCGGGGGGATTAGATACGCAGTATTTT,CASSAGLAGGLDTQYF
NA,TRBJ2-5,NA,TRBV7-8,TGTGCCAGCAGCCAACTCGGGGGTGTCCAGTACTTC,CASSQLGGVQYF
NA,TRBJ1-2,once,TRBV28,TGTGCCAGCAGTTCCCTTTTGTCAGTTATGAAGGATGGCTACACCTTC,CASSSLLSVMKDGYTF
NA,TRBJ2-6,NA,TRBV6-1,TGTGCCAGCAGTGGGGAGGGGGCTGGGGCCAACGTCCTGACTTTC,CASSGEGAGANVLTF
TRBD2,TRBJ2-7,few,TRBV5-1,TGCGCCAGCAGCGGGGCAAAGCGGGGGCATTCTCACGAGCAGTACTTC,CASSGAKRGHSHEQYF
NA,TRBJ1-1,NA,TRBV20-1,TGCAGTGCGTCGTCCGGGAGTATCGCTTTCTTT,CSASSGSIAFF
NA,TRBJ2-3,NA,TRBV19,TGTGCCAGTAGTATAGACCGGGACTGGAATACGCAGTATTTT,CASSIDRDWNTQYF
TRBD2,TRBJ2-1,NA,TRBV27,TGTGCCAGCAGTCCTAGCGGGCTTTACAATGAGCAGTTCTTC,CASSPSGLYNEQFF
NA,TRBJ1-2,NA,TRBV7-9,TGTGCCAGCAGCTTATCCGGGGGGAGCTACACCTTC,CASSLSGGSYTF
TRBD2,TRBJ2-1,NA,TRBV19,TGTGCCAGTAGCCCCCTGGCGGGAGGGCGTAGAGGTGAGCAGTTCTTC,CASSPLAGGRRGEQFF
NA,TRBJ2-7,NA,TRBV28,TGTGCCAGCGGGACTTCCTACGAGCAGTACTTC,CASGTSYEQYF
NA,TRBJ1-5,NA,TRBV28,TGTGCCAGCAGTTCTACAACCGGGACCAGGCCCCAGCATTTT,CASSSTTGTRPQHF